This TCR beta chain was recorded in a study of T cell responses to AZD1222 COVID-19 vaccine (TCRdb year 2021). Study-wide context: AZD1222 recipients with second doses at about 4 weeks or about 12 weeks were pooled, because spike-specific TCR depth and breadth did not differ between schedules. A total of 240 or so trial participants underwent TCR sequencing, of whom about 200 had received two doses of AZD1222 and some 25 had received two doses of the MenACWY control vaccine. Trial participants were enrolled by age into 18-55, 56-69 and 70-plus year subgroups, with approximately 160, 26 and 62 TCR-sequenced participants respectively.

The meaning of the sample's time point label: baseline before first vaccination. Samples from vaccinated people were obtained from the UK trials COV001 and COV002, which included a single-blind randomized controlled phase 2/3 trial of AZD1222 (ChAdOx1 nCoV-19) in healthy adults. For TCRbeta chain sequencing, PBMC samples from trial participants were taken at day 0 and at day 28 after the second dose. Taken from cysteine to phenylalanine, the CDR3 has 14 residues. The read is trimmed to its CDR3 DNA, 42 bases read in frame from base 1. CDR1 KGHSH and CDR2 LQKENI were looked up in the germline V gene. V and J are truncated by 6 bases and 1 base respectively, leaving an intervening sequence of 12 bases. The CDR3 regions of human TCRbeta chains were analyzed by immunosequencing. Regarding the original processing steps: Repertoire TCRs were checked for matches against a reference library of SARS-CoV-2-specific TCRs that had been generated using the MIRA antigen-specificity platform. Breadth meant the fraction of unique TCRs that were SARS-CoV-2-associated, whereas depth meant the fraction of total T cells that were SARS-CoV-2-associated. Using the MIRA data, every spike-specific TCR was mapped to the spike region that the TCR reacted to and assigned to either a CD4 or a CD8 class. Log10-transformed breadth and depth values were compared by one-way ANOVA with Sidak's multiple comparisons tests. The clones in this table, taken by TCRdb from immuneACCESS, are in-frame only. Not every clone is retained; where verified, under half of the shortfall comes from an unresolved V gene, and the cause of the rest is unknown. That table furnishes V, J and clone size, whereas the DNA furnished D and trimming. The sample includes tens of thousands of clones, with 65% to 85% observed a single time. 22% of the sample is in the top ten clones.

Turning to this clone: Its antigen remains undetermined. Base-call qualities are not available, and no considerably larger clone is one nucleotide away.

What the study reported, not specific to this receptor: Reportedly, close to half of the unique spike-specific TCRs recognized epitopes lying outside the regions that are mutated in the B.1.351 and B.1.1.7 variants. Spike-specific TCR breadth and depth rose significantly after two AZD1222 doses compared with day 0 and with MenACWY recipients. Because no day 14 peak-response samples were available, the repertoires could be characterized only after the peak T cell response. Conclusions about previously exposed vaccinees were limited because only 6 or 7 AZD1222 recipients were SARS-CoV-2 seropositive at baseline. The vaccine-associated CD4 TCRs covered the entire spike protein, and the dominant responses fell in regions 160-218 and 743-854. The 56-69-year group was small, and its depth increase did not reach significance, likely because of low power. Most participants were white British and females outnumbered males, and the authors suggested that clonal diversity may have been underestimated.

The rearranged chain carries TRBV18 and TRBJ1-1; there is no confident call for the D gene. This material consisted of peripheral blood, taken on day 0 of AZD1222 vaccination. The clonotype originates from an adult in good health. The CDR3 has the sequence CASSRTDSNTEAFF. The DNA is as follows: TGTGCCAGCTCCCGGACCGACTCGAACACTGAAGCTTTCTTT.